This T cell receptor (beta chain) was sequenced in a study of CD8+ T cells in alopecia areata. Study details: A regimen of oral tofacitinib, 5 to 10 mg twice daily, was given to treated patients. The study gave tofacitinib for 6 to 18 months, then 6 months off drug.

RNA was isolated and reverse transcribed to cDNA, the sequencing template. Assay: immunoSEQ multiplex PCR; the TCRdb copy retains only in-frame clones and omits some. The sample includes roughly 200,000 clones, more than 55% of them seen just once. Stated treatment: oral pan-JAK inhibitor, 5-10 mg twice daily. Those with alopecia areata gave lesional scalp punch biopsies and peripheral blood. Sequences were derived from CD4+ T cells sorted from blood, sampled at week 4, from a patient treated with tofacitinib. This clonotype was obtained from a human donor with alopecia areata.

In DNA, the CDR3 is TGTGCCTGGAATCCCAGCCATAGCAATCAGCCCCAGCATTTT. It translates to CAWNPSHSNQPQHF. The chain carries TRBV30 and TRBJ1-5; D gene uncertain. Trimming removed 4 bases from V and 0 bases from J, with 10 bases in between. This CDR3 is 14 amino acids long. Germline V gives CDR1 GTSNPN, CDR2 SVGIG (reference sequence).